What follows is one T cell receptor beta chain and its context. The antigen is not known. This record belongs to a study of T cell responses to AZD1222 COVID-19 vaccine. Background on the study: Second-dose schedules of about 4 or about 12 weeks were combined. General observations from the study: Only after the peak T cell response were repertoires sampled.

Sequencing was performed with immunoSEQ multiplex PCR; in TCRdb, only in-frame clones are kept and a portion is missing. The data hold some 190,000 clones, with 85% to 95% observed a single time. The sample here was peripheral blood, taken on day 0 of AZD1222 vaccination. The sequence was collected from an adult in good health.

CDR3 nucleotide sequence: TGTGCCAGTACCGGACAGGGACGCAATTCACCCCTCCACTTT. Translation gives CASTGQGRNSPLHF. This rearrangement joins TRBV19 to TRBJ1-6; 8 nucleotides match TRBD1. The CDR3 covers 14 residues. V shed 7 bases, J shed 7 bases, and the junction held 6 bases outside the gene matches. Per germline, CDR1 LNHDA and CDR2 SQIVND (reference sequence).